This entry lists 19 T cell receptor beta chains sequenced from one sample in a study of cytomegalovirus exposure and HLA in healthy donors. Researchers ran the PCR with 60 Vbeta and 13 Jbeta primers. The method was immunoSEQ multiplex PCR; TCRdb's version includes in-frame clones alone and lacks a portion of them. The table includes 55,000 to 70,000 clones, under 85% detected once. Sequenced sample: PBMCs. These TCRs come from a woman aged 60 to 75 in good health and CMV-seropositive.

This clone was recorded once. The rearrangement joins TRBV25-1 to TRBJ1-3; D gene ambiguous. The length of the CDR3 is 15 residues. The germline V gene encodes CDR1 MGHDK and CDR2 SYGVNS. V was pared by 3 bases and J by 4 bases, with 13 bases between. The CDR3 region is CASSDSQTRGNTIYF. Written as DNA, the CDR3 is TGTGCCAGCAGTGACAGCCAGACTAGGGGAAACACCATATATTTT. Supplemented by reference TRBV25-1 and TRBJ1-3, the full variable domain reads EADIYQTPRYLVIGTGKKITLECSQTMGHDKMYWYQQDPGMELHLIHYSYGVNSTEKGDLSSESTVSRIRTEHFPLTLESARPSHTSQYLCASSDSQTRGNTIYFGEGSWLTVV.

This clone was detected only a few times. The rearrangement uses TRBV5-1 and TRBJ1-1; D may be TRBD1 (6 bases). From germline, CDR1 is SGHRS and CDR2 YFSETQ. Trimming removed 3 bases from V and 5 bases from J, with 14 bases in between. There are 14 residues in the CDR3. The CDR3 loop is CASSSTGTKTEAFF. CDR3 sequence (DNA): TGCGCCAGCAGCTCCACAGGGACGAAAACTGAAGCTTTCTTT.

This clone was detected only a few times. The chain joins TRBV7-9 to TRBJ2-5; unclear D gene. The V gene lost 1 base and the J gene lost 1 base, with 10 bases spanning the gap. Germline CDR1 reads SEHNR; CDR2 reads FQNEAQ (reference sequence). The length of the CDR3 is 15 residues. CDR3 loop: CASSLDGPVQETQYF. The CDR3 coding sequence is TGTGCCAGCAGCTTAGATGGTCCGGTCCAAGAGACCCAGTACTTC. Full variable domain (outside the CDR3, taken from reference TRBV7-9 and TRBJ2-5): DTGVSQNPRHKITKRGQNVTFRCDPISEHNRLYWYRQTLGQGPEFLTYFQNEAQLEKSRLLSDRFSAERPKGSFSTLEIQRTEQGDSAMYLCASSLDGPVQETQYFGPGTRLLVL.

The CDR3 coding sequence is TGCAGCGTCGCCGACGGAGTAATGAACACTGAAGCTTTCTTT. Encoded protein: CSVADGVMNTEAFF. The chain couples TRBV29-1 to TRBJ1-1; no reliable D call. V was trimmed by 6 bases and J by 0 bases, leaving 14 bases between them. This CDR3 has 14 residues. Germline V gene sequence: CDR1 SQVTM, CDR2 ANQGSEA. Using reference TRBV29-1 and TRBJ1-1 for the parts outside the CDR3, the full variable domain is SAVISQKPSRDICQRGTSLTIQCQVDSQVTMMFWYRQQPGQSLTLIATANQGSEATYESGFVIDKFPISRPNLTFSTLTVSNMSPEDSSIYLCSVADGVMNTEAFFGQGTRLTVV.

This rearrangement joins TRBV6-5 to TRBJ2-3, with TRBD2 matching 9 bases. V lost 4 bases to trimming and J lost 0 bases; unmatched junction nucleotides: 2. CDR1 MNHEY and CDR2 SVGAGI come from the germline V gene. This CDR3 region has 15 residues. The CDR3 nucleotides are TGTGCCAGCAGTTCCGGGACTAGCAGCACAGATACGCAGTATTTT. It translates to CASSSGTSSTDTQYF.

The V call is TRBV5-4, the J call TRBJ2-7; D is perhaps TRBD2 (5 bases). Trimming took 4 bases from V and 2 from J, leaving 10 bases between them. The CDR3 has 13 amino acids. CDR1 SGHNT and CDR2 YYREEE come from the germline V gene (reference sequence). In nucleotides, the CDR3 is TGTGCCAGCAGCGCCGGGGTGACCTACGAGCAGTACTTC. This translates into CASSAGVTYEQYF.

Note on this clone: Because the CDR3 is missing its conserved closing phenylalanine or tryptophan, this is likely a read error. The J gene is TRBJ1-4, the V gene TRBV5-6; D not certain. From germline, CDR1 is SGHDT and CDR2 YYEEEE. Trimming stripped 2 bases from V and 8 bases from J, with 13 bases between. The CDR3 length is 14 residues. CDR3 amino acids: CASSLPSPGEKLFV. In nucleotides, the CDR3 is TGTGCCAGCAGCTTACCTTCTCCGGGGGAAAAACTGTTTGTT.

The chain uses TRBV29-1 and TRBJ2-5, with 7 positions matching TRBD1. The V gene end was trimmed by 1 base and the J gene end by 5 bases; junction bases not matched to a gene: 4. This CDR3 contains 13 residues. Germline CDR1 and CDR2: SQVTM and ANQGSEA. CDR3 DNA sequence: TGCAGCGTTGAAGCGAACAGGGGTGAGACCCAGTACTTC. Translating it yields CSVEANRGETQYF.

The rearrangement links TRBV5-6 to TRBJ2-5; 9 nucleotides line up with TRBD1. This CDR3 is built from 14 residues. CDR1 is SGHDT and CDR2 is YYEEEE in the germline V gene. V lost 4 bases and J lost 9; bases outside the gene matches: 10. CDR3 sequence reads: CASSRDRARMAQYF. Written as DNA, the CDR3 is TGTGCCAGCAGCCGGGACAGGGCCCGGATGGCCCAGTACTTC.

The CDR3 DNA reads TGTGCCAGCAGTTTAGGTGGCACAGATGAAGCTTTCTTT. This encodes CASSLGGTDEAFF. The chain has TRBV28 and TRBJ1-1; no definite D call. V was cut by 2 bases and J by 7 bases, with 11 bases left in between. This CDR3 spans 13 amino acids. Germline CDR1 and CDR2: MDHEN and SYDVKM.

The CDR3 nucleotides are TGTGCCAGCAGCTACCTGACAGGGGACAACGAGCAGTACTTC. Amino acid sequence: CASSYLTGDNEQYF. The chain is built from TRBV7-9 and TRBJ2-7; TRBD1 matches 8 bases. Germline CDR1 is SEHNR and CDR2 is FQNEAQ (reference sequence). The junction had 7 bases not matched to a gene; V was cut back by 4 bases and J by 5 bases. The CDR3 has 14 residues. Based on the CDR3 plus reference TRBV7-9 and TRBJ2-7, the full variable domain is DTGVSQNPRHKITKRGQNVTFRCDPISEHNRLYWYRQTLGQGPEFLTYFQNEAQLEKSRLLSDRFSAERPKGSFSTLEIQRTEQGDSAMYLCASSYLTGDNEQYFGPGTRLTVT.

The genes are TRBV5-4 and TRBJ2-1; 10 bases line up with TRBD2. The CDR3 has 17 amino acids. V shed 4 bases and J 5 bases; nucleotides not matched to a gene: 12. The germline V gene encodes CDR1 SGHNT and CDR2 YYREEE (reference sequence). CDR3 in amino acids: CASSPGTPAGGNNEQFF. The CDR3 nucleotides are TGTGCCAGCAGCCCGGGGACACCAGCGGGAGGGAACAATGAGCAGTTCTTC.

The chain recombines TRBV19 with TRBJ1-4; D gene unclear. V gave up 6 bases and J gave up 0 bases, with 11 bases separating them. The CDR3 contains 15 residues. Germline CDR1 reads LNHDA; CDR2 reads SQIVND (reference sequence). As DNA, the CDR3 is TGTGCCAGTAGGCCAGACACCTCAACTAATGAAAAACTGTTTTTT. This sequence encodes CASRPDTSTNEKLFF.

This clone was seen a single time. The rearrangement joins TRBV7-8 to TRBJ1-6, with 9 bases aligning to TRBD1. The V gene's germline CDR1 is SGHVS and CDR2 FQNEAQ. The V gene end was trimmed by 3 bases and the J gene end by 9 bases; junction bases not matched to a gene: 6. The CDR3 runs 15 residues. The CDR3 nucleotides are TGTGCCAGCAGCTTGGGGACAGGGAGGGGTTCACCCCTCCACTTT. Its translation is CASSLGTGRGSPLHF.

This clone has more than one count but fewer than ten. CDR3 sequence: CAISESTGTSGTLYYEQYF. As DNA, the CDR3 is TGTGCCATCAGTGAGTCGACCGGGACTAGCGGGACCCTTTACTACGAGCAGTACTTC. This rearrangement joins TRBV10-3 to TRBJ2-7; 13 positions match TRBD2. The V and J ends lost 0 bases and 3 bases, in that order; junction bases with no gene match: 11. CDR1 and CDR2 (germline): ENHRY, SYGVKD. The CDR3 has 19 residues.

The rearrangement joins TRBV4-1 to TRBJ2-2; 11 nucleotides align to TRBD2. The V and J ends lost 2 bases and 6 bases, in that order; junction bases with no gene match: 11. This CDR3 has 18 amino acids. The germline V gene has CDR1 MGHRA and CDR2 YSYEKL. The CDR3 sequence is CASSQLELAGGFSGELFF. As DNA, the CDR3 is TGCGCCAGCAGCCAACTCGAGCTAGCGGGGGGTTTCTCCGGGGAGCTGTTTTTT.

The chain couples TRBV10-3 to TRBJ1-5; D is possibly TRBD1 (5 bases). The V end was cut by 5 bases, the J end by 3 bases, with 11 bases between. CDR1 ENHRY and CDR2 SYGVKD come from the germline V gene. The CDR3 totals 14 residues. The CDR3 protein is CAISTGGTNQPQHF. CDR3 coding DNA: TGTGCCATCAGTACAGGAGGGACCAATCAGCCCCAGCATTTT.

This clone appeared a few times. J is TRBJ1-2 and V is TRBV13, with 7 bases aligning to TRBD1. Germline CDR1 reads PRHDT; CDR2 reads FYEKMQ (reference sequence). The CDR3 is 15 amino acids. J gave up 3 bases and V 5 bases, and 9 bases lay outside the gene matches. The CDR3 region is CASSLQGEKDYGYTF. In DNA form, the CDR3 reads TGTGCCAGCAGCCTTCAGGGGGAGAAGGACTATGGCTACACCTTC.

V is TRBV5-4 and J is TRBJ2-2, with 7 bases lining up with TRBD1. The V and J ends lost 5 bases and 2 bases, in that order; junction bases with no gene match: 6. Germline assignment: CDR1 SGHNT and CDR2 YYREEE (reference sequence). The CDR3 sequence is 15 residues long. CDR3 sequence: CASSFDRANTGELFF. The CDR3, as DNA: TGTGCCAGCAGTTTCGACAGGGCCAACACCGGGGAGCTGTTTTTT.